This T cell receptor (beta chain) came from a study of blood T cell repertoires in COVID-19. This clone occurred once. The J segment lost 3 bases and the V segment lost 5 bases, leaving 3 bases of the junction unmatched. CDR1 SGHNT and CDR2 YENEEA come from the germline V gene. CDR3 length: 13 amino acids. As originally analysed: By means of reference gene primer amplification, nucleated cell counts were estimated. The assay was immunoSEQ multiplex PCR, and TCRdb's table has in-frame clones only and misses some. V, J and clone size are those of that table, while D and trimming were read from the DNA. The table lists 310,000 or so clones, under 90% of them singletons, with roughly 10% in the top ten.

The genes are TRBV11-3 and TRBJ2-7; the match to TRBD1 covers 8 bases. The specimen was PBMCs or T cells enriched from blood (not recorded which). The TCR originated in a young woman who had recovered from COVID-19. The CDR3 sequence is CASSPGQGYEQYF. DNA of the CDR3: TGTGCCAGCAGCCCTGGACAGGGCTACGAGCAGTACTTC.